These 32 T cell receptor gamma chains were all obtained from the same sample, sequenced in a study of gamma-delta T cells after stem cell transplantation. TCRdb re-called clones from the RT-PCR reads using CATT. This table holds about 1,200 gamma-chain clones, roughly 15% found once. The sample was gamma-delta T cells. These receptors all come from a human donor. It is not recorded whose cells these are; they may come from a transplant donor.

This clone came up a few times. As DNA, the CDR3 is TGTGCCACCTGGGACAGGCGACCTTATTATAAGAAACTCTTT. It encodes CATWDRRPYYKKLF. This chain connects TRGV3 to TRGJ1 or TRGJ2. Germline V gives CDR1 VTNTFY, CDR2 YDVSTARD (reference sequence). The CDR3 runs 14 residues. V lost 0 bases to trimming and J lost 3 bases; unmatched junction nucleotides: 5.

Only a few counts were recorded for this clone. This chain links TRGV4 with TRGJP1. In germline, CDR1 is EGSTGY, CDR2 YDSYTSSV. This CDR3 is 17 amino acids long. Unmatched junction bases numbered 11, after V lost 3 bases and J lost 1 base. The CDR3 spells CATWDWAVSTTGWFKIF. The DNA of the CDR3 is TGTGCCACCTGGGATTGGGCTGTTAGTACCACTGGTTGGTTCAAGATATTT.

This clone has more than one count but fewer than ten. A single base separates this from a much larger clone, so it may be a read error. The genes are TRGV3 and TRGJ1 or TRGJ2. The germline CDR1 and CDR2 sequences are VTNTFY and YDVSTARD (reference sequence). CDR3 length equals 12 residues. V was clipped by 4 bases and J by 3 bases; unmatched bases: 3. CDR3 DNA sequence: TGTGCCACCTGGGATTTTTATTATAAGAAACTCTTT. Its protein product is CATWDFYYKKLF.

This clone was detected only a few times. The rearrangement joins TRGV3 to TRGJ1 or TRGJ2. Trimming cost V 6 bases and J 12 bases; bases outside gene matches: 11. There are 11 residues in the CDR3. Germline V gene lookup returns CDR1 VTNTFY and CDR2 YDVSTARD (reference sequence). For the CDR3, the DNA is TGTGCCACCTGGCACCTCTGTGGGAAACTCTTT. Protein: CATWHLCGKLF.

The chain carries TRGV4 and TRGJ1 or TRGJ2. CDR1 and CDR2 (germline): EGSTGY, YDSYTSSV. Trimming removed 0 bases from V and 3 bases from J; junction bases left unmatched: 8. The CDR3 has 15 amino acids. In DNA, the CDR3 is TGTGCCACCTGGGATGGGCTCCCCGTTTATTATAAGAAACTCTTT. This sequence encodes CATWDGLPVYYKKLF.

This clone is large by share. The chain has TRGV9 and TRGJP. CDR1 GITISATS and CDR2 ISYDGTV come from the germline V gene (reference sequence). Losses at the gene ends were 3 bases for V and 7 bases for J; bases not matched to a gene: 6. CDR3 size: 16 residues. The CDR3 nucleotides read TGTGCCTTGTGGGAGAGAGAGGAGTTGGGCAAAAAAATCAAGGTATTT. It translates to CALWEREELGKKIKVF.

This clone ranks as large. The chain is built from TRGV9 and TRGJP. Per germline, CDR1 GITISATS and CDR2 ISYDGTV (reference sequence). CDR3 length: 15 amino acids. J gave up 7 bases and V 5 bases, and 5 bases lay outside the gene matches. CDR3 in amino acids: CALWVMELGKKIKVF. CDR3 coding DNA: TGTGCCTTGTGGGTAATGGAGTTGGGCAAAAAAATCAAGGTATTT.

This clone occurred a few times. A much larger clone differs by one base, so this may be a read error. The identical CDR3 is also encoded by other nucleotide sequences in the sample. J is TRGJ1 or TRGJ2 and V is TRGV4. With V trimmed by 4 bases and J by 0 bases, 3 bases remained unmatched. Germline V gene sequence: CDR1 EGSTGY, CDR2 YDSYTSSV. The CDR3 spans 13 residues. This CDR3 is CATWDVNYYKKLF. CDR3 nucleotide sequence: TGTGCCACCTGGGACGTGAATTATTATAAGAAACTCTTT.

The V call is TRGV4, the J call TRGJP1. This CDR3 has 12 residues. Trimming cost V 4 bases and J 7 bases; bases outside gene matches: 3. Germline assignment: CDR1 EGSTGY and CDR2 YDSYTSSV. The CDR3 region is CATWELGWFKIF. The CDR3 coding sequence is TGTGCCACCTGGGAGCTTGGTTGGTTCAAGATATTT.

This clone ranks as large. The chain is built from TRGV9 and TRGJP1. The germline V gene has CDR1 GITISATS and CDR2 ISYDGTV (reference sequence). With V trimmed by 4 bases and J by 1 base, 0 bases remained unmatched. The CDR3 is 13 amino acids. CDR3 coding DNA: TGTGCCTTGTGGGATACCACTGGTTGGTTCAAGATATTT. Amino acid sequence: CALWDTTGWFKIF.

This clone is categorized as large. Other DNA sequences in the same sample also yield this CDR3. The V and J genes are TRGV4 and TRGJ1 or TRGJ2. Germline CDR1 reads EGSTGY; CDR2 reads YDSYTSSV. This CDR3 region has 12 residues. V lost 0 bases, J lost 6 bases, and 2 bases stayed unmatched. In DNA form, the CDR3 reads TGTGCCACCTGGGATGGGCCTTATAAGAAACTCTTT. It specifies CATWDGPYKKLF.

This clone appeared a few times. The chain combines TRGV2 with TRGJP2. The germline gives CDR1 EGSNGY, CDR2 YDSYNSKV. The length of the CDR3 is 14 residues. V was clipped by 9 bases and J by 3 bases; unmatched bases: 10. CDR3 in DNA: TGTGCCACCGGGCCGGCACGTAGTGATTGGATCAAGACGTTT. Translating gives CATGPARSDWIKTF.

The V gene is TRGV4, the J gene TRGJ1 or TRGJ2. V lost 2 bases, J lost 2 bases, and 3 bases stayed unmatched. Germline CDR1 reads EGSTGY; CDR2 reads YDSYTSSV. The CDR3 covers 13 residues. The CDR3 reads CATWDVHYYKKLF. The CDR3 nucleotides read TGTGCCACCTGGGATGTTCATTATTATAAGAAACTCTTT.

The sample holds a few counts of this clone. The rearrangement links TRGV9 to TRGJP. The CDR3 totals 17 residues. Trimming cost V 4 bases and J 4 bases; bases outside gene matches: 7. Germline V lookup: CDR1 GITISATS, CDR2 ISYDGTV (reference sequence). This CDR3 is CALWDEHQELGKKIKVF. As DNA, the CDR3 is TGTGCCTTGTGGGACGAACATCAAGAGTTGGGCAAAAAAATCAAGGTATTT.

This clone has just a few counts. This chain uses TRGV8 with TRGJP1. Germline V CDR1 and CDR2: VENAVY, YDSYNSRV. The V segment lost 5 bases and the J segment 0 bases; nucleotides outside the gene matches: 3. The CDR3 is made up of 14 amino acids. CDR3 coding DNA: TGTGCCACCTGGGCCCATACCACTGGTTGGTTCAAGATATTT. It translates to CATWAHTTGWFKIF.

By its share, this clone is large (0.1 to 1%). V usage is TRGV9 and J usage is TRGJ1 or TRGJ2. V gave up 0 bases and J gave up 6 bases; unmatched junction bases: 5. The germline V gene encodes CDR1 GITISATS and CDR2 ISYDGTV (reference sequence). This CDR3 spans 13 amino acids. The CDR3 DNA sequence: TGTGCCTTGTGGGAGGTGCGCGGTTATAAGAAACTCTTT. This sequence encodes CALWEVRGYKKLF.

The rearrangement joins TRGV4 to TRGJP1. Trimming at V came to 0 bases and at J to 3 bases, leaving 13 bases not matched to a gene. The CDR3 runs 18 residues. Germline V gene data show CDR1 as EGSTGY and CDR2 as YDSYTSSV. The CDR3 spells CATWDGPPRFSTGWFKIF. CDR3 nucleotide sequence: TGTGCCACCTGGGATGGGCCTCCCCGGTTCTCCACTGGTTGGTTCAAGATATTT.

The CDR3 DNA is TGTGCCTTGTGGGAGGTGTTCTACGCTTATTATAAGAAACTCTTT. This gives the protein CALWEVFYAYYKKLF. The chain combines TRGV9 with TRGJ1 or TRGJ2. In germline, CDR1 is GITISATS, CDR2 ISYDGTV (reference sequence). The CDR3 is 15 amino acids. V shed 0 bases, J shed 3 bases, and the junction held 8 bases outside the gene matches.

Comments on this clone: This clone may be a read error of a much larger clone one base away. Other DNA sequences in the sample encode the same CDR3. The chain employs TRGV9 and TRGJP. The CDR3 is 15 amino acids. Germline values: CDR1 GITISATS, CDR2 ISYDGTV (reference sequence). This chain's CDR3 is CALWDRELGKKIKVF. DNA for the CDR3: TGTGCCTTGTGGGATAGGGAGTTGGGCAAAAAAATAAAGGTATTT.

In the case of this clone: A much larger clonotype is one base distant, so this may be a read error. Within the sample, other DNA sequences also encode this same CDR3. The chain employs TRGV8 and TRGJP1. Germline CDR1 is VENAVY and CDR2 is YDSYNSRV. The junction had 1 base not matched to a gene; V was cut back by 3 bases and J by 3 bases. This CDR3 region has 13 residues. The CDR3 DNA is TGTGCCACCTGGGATCCCACTGGTTGGTTCAAGATATTT. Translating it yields CATWDPTGWFKIF.

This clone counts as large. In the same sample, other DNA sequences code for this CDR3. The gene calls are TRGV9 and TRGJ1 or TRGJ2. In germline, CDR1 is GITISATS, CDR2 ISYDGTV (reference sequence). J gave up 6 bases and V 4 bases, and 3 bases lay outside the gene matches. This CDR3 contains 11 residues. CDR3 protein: CALWEGYKKLF. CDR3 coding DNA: TGTGCCTTGTGGGAAGGTTATAAGAAACTCTTT.

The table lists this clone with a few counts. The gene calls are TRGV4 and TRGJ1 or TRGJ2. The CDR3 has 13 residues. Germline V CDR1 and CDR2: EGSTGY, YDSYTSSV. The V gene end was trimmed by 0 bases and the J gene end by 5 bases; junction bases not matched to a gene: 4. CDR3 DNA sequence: TGTGCCACCTGGGATGGGCCGAATTATAAGAAACTCTTT. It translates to CATWDGPNYKKLF.

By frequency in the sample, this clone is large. CDR3 nucleotides: TGTGCCTTGTGGGAGGTGATAGGGTTGGGCAAAAAAATCAAGGTATTT. This sequence encodes CALWEVIGLGKKIKVF. The chain joins TRGV9 to TRGJP. The length of the CDR3 is 16 residues. V was pared by 0 bases and J by 9 bases, with 5 bases of the junction left unmatched. CDR1 and CDR2 from the germline V gene are GITISATS and ISYDGTV (reference sequence).

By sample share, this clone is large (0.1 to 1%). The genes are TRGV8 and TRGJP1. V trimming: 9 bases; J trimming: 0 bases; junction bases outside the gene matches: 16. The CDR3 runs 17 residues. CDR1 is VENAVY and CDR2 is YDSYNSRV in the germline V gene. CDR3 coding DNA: TGTGCCACCGGGGGAGGGGTAGTACATACCACTGGTTGGTTCAAGATATTT. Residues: CATGGGVVHTTGWFKIF.

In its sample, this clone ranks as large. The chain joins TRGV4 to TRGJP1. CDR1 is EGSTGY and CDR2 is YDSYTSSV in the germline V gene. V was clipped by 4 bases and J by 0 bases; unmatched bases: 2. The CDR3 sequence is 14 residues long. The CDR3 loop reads CATWEYTTGWFKIF. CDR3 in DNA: TGTGCCACCTGGGAGTATACCACTGGTTGGTTCAAGATATTT.

The CDR3 DNA sequence: TGTGCCACCTGGGACAGGCGTGATTTGGGCAAAAAAATCAAGGTATTT. It translates to CATWDRRDLGKKIKVF. V usage is TRGV5 and J usage is TRGJP. Germline-derived CDR1 and CDR2 are VINAFY and YDVSNSKD. V lost 0 bases and J lost 10; bases outside the gene matches: 6. The CDR3 totals 16 residues.

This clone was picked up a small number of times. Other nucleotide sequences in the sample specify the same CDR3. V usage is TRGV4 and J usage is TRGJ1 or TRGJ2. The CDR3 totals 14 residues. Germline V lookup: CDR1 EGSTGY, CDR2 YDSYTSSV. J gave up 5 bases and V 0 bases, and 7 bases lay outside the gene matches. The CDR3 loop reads CATWDGRRDYKKLF. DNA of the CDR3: TGTGCCACCTGGGATGGGCGAAGGGATTATAAGAAACTCTTT.

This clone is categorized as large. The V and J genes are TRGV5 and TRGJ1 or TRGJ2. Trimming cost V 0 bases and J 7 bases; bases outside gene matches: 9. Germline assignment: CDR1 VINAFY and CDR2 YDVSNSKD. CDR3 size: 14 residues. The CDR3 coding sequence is TGTGCCACCTGGGACAGGCCGTTTAGGTATAAGAAACTCTTT. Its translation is CATWDRPFRYKKLF.

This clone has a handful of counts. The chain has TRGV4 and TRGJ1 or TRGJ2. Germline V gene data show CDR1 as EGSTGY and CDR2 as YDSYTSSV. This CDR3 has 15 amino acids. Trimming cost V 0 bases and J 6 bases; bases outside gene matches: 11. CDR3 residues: CATWDGHGFFYKKLF. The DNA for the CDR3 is TGTGCCACCTGGGATGGGCATGGATTTTTTTATAAGAAACTCTTT.

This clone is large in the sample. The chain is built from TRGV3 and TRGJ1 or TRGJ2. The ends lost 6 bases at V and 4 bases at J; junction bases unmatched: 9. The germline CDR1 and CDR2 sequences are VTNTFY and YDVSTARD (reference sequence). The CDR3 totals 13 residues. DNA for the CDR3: TGTGCCACCTGGCCTCCCTCCTATTATAAGAAACTCTTT. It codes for CATWPPSYYKKLF.

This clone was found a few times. The CDR3 coding sequence is TGTGCCACCTGGGACGGGCATTATAAGAAACTCTTT. The encoded protein is CATWDGHYKKLF. The chain combines TRGV2 with TRGJ1 or TRGJ2. In germline, CDR1 is EGSNGY, CDR2 YDSYNSKV. This CDR3 has 12 residues. V lost 0 bases and J lost 5; bases outside the gene matches: 1.

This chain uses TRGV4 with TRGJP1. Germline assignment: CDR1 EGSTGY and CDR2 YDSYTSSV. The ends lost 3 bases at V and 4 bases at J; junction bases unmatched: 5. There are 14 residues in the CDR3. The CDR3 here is CATWDSRTGWFKIF. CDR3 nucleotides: TGTGCCACCTGGGATTCCCGCACTGGTTGGTTCAAGATATTT.